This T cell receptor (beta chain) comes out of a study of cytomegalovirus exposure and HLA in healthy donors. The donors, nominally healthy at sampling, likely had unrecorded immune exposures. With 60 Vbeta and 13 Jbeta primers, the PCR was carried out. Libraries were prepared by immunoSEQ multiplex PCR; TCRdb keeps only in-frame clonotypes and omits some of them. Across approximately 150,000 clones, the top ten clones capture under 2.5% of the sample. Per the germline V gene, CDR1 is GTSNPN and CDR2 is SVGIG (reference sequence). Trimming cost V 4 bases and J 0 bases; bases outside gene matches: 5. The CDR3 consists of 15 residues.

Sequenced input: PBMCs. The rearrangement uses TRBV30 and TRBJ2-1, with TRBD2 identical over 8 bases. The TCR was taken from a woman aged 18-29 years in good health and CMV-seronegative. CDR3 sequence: CAWTMSGSSYNEQFF. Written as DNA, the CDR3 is TGTGCCTGGACAATGAGCGGGAGCTCCTACAATGAGCAGTTCTTC.